This entry concerns a single T cell receptor beta chain. The antigen is undetermined. It was with 60 Vbeta and 13 Jbeta primers that the PCR ran. Sequenced by immunoSEQ multiplex PCR; TCRdb stores in-frame clones only, minus some. The sample consists of 120,000 to 150,000 clones, over 75% of them appearing once. Trimming left V 5 bases short and J 3 bases short, with 10 bases between. Germline V CDR1 and CDR2: SGHAT, FQNNGV. This CDR3 contains 13 residues. This sample is drawn from a study of cytomegalovirus exposure and HLA in healthy donors. Notes on the study in general: Later examination showed HLA-associated TCR beta chains had greater clonal expansion than equally common others.

J is TRBJ1-1 and V is TRBV11-2, with D possibly being TRBD1 (6 bases). Sequencing was done on a sample of PBMCs. The receptor was derived from a male donor in good health and CMV-seronegative. CDR3: CASSPRTDTEAFF. CDR3 in DNA: TGTGCCAGCAGCCCCCGGACAGACACTGAAGCTTTCTTT.